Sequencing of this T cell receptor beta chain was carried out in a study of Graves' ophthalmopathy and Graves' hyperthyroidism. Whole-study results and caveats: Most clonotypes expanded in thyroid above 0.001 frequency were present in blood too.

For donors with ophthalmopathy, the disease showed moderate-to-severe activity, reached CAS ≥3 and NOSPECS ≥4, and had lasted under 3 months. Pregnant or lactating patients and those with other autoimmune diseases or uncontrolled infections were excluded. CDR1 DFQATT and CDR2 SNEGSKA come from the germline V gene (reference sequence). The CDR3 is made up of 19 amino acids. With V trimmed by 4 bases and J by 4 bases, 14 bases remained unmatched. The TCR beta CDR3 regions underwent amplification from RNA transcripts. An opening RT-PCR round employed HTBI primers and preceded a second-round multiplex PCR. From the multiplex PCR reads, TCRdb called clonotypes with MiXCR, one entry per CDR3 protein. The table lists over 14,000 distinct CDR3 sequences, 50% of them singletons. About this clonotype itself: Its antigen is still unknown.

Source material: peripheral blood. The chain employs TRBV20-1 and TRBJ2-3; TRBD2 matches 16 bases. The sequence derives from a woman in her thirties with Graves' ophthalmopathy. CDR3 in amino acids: CSATQTAWGTSGRADTQYF. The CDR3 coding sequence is TGCAGTGCTACCCAGACAGCTTGGGGGACTAGCGGGAGGGCAGATACGCAGTATTTT.